This section outlines one T cell receptor beta chain sequence together with its context. What it recognizes is unknown. The length of the CDR3 is 14 residues. CDR1 is MDHEN, CDR2 SYDVKM, per germline. With 5 bases clipped from V and 5 bases from J, the junction kept 6 bases outside the gene matches. The data originate from a study of cytomegalovirus exposure and HLA in healthy donors. Whole-study findings and limits: A few V segments could not be told apart, such as TRBV6-2 and TRBV6-3, and were left out.

The PCR used 60 Vbeta and 13 Jbeta primers. Only in-frame clones appear in the TCRdb table, and some are missing; sequencing was by immunoSEQ multiplex PCR. Among around 180,000 clones listed, approximately 86% were seen once. This clonotype was sampled from a woman aged 18-35 years in good health and CMV-seronegative. The sequencing sample was made of PBMCs. This rearrangement joins TRBV28 to TRBJ1-1; TRBD1 matches 9 bases. CDR3 residues: CASSEQGARTEAFF. The CDR3 DNA sequence: TGTGCCAGCAGTGAACAGGGGGCGAGGACTGAAGCTTTCTTT.